Presented here are 19 T cell receptor beta chains from one specimen sequenced in a study of cytomegalovirus exposure and HLA in healthy donors. TCRdb's table, derived via immunoSEQ multiplex PCR, lists solely in-frame clones and lacks some. Of roughly 64,000 clones listed, 85% to 95% are singletons. What was sequenced was PBMCs. Every receptor here comes from a young woman in good health and CMV-seropositive.

V gene TRBV5-5 combines with J gene TRBJ2-7; TRBD1 agrees at 7 bases. The ends lost 4 bases at V and 2 bases at J; junction bases unmatched: 3. This CDR3 comprises 13 residues. Germline CDR1 and CDR2: SGHKS and YYEKEE (reference sequence). DNA for the CDR3: TGTGCCAGCAGCCCGGGACAGACCTACGAGCAGTACTTC. Protein: CASSPGQTYEQYF.

The chain employs TRBV19 and TRBJ1-5; possible D gene TRBD1, 5 bases. The germline gives CDR1 LNHDA, CDR2 SQIVND (reference sequence). The CDR3 runs to 14 residues. Between the trimmed V and J ends, which lost 9 bases and 5 bases, there was a span of 17 bases. The CDR3 protein is CASQNNGGDQPQHF. Written as DNA, the CDR3 is TGTGCCAGCCAAAACAACGGGGGGGATCAGCCCCAGCATTTT.

The gene calls are TRBV2 and TRBJ2-1; no definite D call. Germline CDR1 SNHLY, CDR2 FYNNEI. The CDR3 totals 12 residues. Trimming stripped 8 bases from V and 5 bases from J, with 10 bases between. The CDR3 region is CASQSADNEQFF. In DNA form, the CDR3 reads TGTGCCAGCCAAAGTGCGGACAATGAGCAGTTCTTC. The variable domain in full, completed from reference TRBV2 and TRBJ2-1, reads EPEVTQTPSHQVTQMGQEVILRCVPISNHLYFYWYRQILGQKVEFLVSFYNNEISEKSEIFDDQFSVERPDGSNFTLKIRSTKLEDSAMYFCASQSADNEQFFGPGTRLTVL.

This rearrangement joins TRBV7-3 to TRBJ2-3; the match to TRBD2 covers 12 bases. V lost 5 bases and J lost 6; bases outside the gene matches: 3. Germline CDR1 is SGHTA and CDR2 is FQGTGA. The CDR3 contains 14 residues. The CDR3 here is CASSPTSGRDTQYF. The CDR3 region has the DNA TGTGCCAGCAGCCCAACTAGCGGGAGGGATACGCAGTATTTT.

The chain employs TRBV7-2 and TRBJ2-1, with D uncertain. Per germline, CDR1 SGHTA and CDR2 FQGNSA. Trimming removed 3 bases at V and 10 bases at J, with 7 bases between. This CDR3 has 11 amino acids. This chain's CDR3 is CASSFSREQFF. In nucleotides, the CDR3 is TGTGCCAGCAGCTTTTCGAGGGAGCAGTTCTTC.

The chain uses TRBV5-1 and TRBJ2-3; TRBD1 agrees at 7 bases. V trimming: 9 bases; J trimming: 2 bases; junction bases outside the gene matches: 9. Per germline, CDR1 SGHRS and CDR2 YFSETQ. CDR3 length: 14 amino acids. CDR3 coding DNA: TGCGCCACTCATCCCGGGACAGCCACAGATACGCAGTATTTT. It yields the protein CATHPGTATDTQYF.

This clone showed up just once. The CDR3 DNA is TGTGCCAGCAGCGGCTTCCGGCTAGACAATGAGCAGTTCTTC. Translation: CASSGFRLDNEQFF. This chain joins TRBV7-2 and TRBJ2-1; D remains unclear. Germline CDR1 reads SGHTA; CDR2 reads FQGNSA. Trimming removed 5 bases at V and 5 bases at J, with 13 bases between. This CDR3 is 14 amino acids long.

The V gene is TRBV19, the J gene TRBJ1-1; D is possibly TRBD1 (6 bases). This CDR3 has 14 amino acids. Germline loops: CDR1 LNHDA, CDR2 SQIVND (reference sequence). The ends were cut back, 10 bases at V and 5 bases at J, with 20 bases in the middle. The CDR3 DNA sequence: TGTGCCACCACGGTAGGCGGGGGCTGGACTGAAGCTTTCTTT. This codes for CATTVGGGWTEAFF.

The chain employs TRBV5-5 and TRBJ1-5, with unresolved D. Per the germline V gene, CDR1 is SGHKS and CDR2 is YYEKEE (reference sequence). This CDR3 is 16 amino acids long. V shed 0 bases and J shed 1 base, with 11 bases lying between them. The DNA of the CDR3 is TGTGCCAGCAGCTTGGAGGTCAGGCCGAGCAATCAGCCCCAGCATTTT. Encoded protein: CASSLEVRPSNQPQHF.

This rearrangement joins TRBV19 to TRBJ1-5; 8 nucleotides agree with TRBD1. The length of the CDR3 is 14 residues. CDR1 and CDR2 from the germline V gene are LNHDA and SQIVND (reference sequence). The V segment lost 2 bases and the J segment 5 bases; nucleotides outside the gene matches: 2. The CDR3 here is CASSIRTGHQPQHF. The DNA for the CDR3 is TGTGCCAGTAGTATACGGACAGGGCATCAGCCCCAGCATTTT.

This chain joins TRBV4-2 and TRBJ2-2, with D possibly TRBD2 on 6 matching bases. Germline assignment: CDR1 LGHNA and CDR2 YNFKEQ. The CDR3 consists of 15 residues. V shed 1 base and J shed 5 bases, with 11 bases lying between them. The CDR3 DNA follows: TGTGCCAGCAGCCAAGGAACGGGGGAGACCGGGGAGCTGTTTTTT. The encoded protein is CASSQGTGETGELFF.

The chain has TRBV6-5 and TRBJ2-5, with 11 bases matching TRBD2. CDR3 length: 16 amino acids. V was clipped by 4 bases and J by 3 bases; unmatched bases: 7. Germline V lookup: CDR1 MNHEY, CDR2 SVGAGI. The chain's CDR3 is CASSFSGTSGEETQYF. The CDR3 bases are TGTGCCAGCAGTTTTTCCGGGACTAGCGGAGAAGAGACCCAGTACTTC.

The V and J genes are TRBV28 and TRBJ1-1; tentative D call: TRBD1 (5 bases). Germline-derived CDR1 and CDR2 are MDHEN and SYDVKM. V lost 2 bases, J lost 11 bases, and 12 bases lay in between. CDR3 length: 12 residues. The CDR3 DNA reads TGTGCCAGCAGTTTAAGGAGGGGAGAGGCTTTCTTT. Its translation is CASSLRRGEAFF.

This clone was seen only once. For the CDR3, the DNA is TGTGCCACCAGCAGAGCCCATCAGGCGGGACTAGGGGGAGATACGCAGTATTTT. This encodes CATSRAHQAGLGGDTQYF. The J gene is TRBJ2-3, the V gene TRBV15; 8 positions match TRBD2. There are 18 residues in the CDR3. The ends lost 1 base at V and 5 bases at J; junction bases unmatched: 14. Germline V lookup: CDR1 LNHNV, CDR2 YYDKDF (reference sequence).

This chain joins TRBV9 and TRBJ2-5; 10 nucleotides agree with TRBD2. J lost 2 bases, V lost 4 bases, and 8 bases had no gene match. CDR1 is SGDLS, CDR2 YYNGEE, per germline. The CDR3 has 16 amino acids. The DNA for the CDR3 is TGTGCCAGCAGCCGCAGCGGGGGGGCTTCTCAAGAGACCCAGTACTTC. Translation: CASSRSGGASQETQYF. Supplemented by reference TRBV9 and TRBJ2-5, the full variable domain reads DSGVTQTPKHLITATGQRVTLRCSPRSGDLSVYWYQQSLDQGLQFLIQYYNGEERAKGNILERFSAQQFPDLHSELNLSSLELGDSALYFCASSRSGGASQETQYFGPGTRLLVL.

The chain has TRBV5-1 and TRBJ2-7; 7 bases map to TRBD1. Trimming at V came to 0 bases and at J to 1 base, leaving 1 base not matched to a gene. The CDR3 covers 14 residues. The germline CDR1 and CDR2 sequences are SGHRS and YFSETQ. The CDR3 nucleotides read TGCGCCAGCAGCTTGGGGGACAGATCCTACGAGCAGTACTTC. Its translation: CASSLGDRSYEQYF.

The chain is built from TRBV6-5 and TRBJ1-1, with a possible D match to TRBD1 (6 bases). Trimming took 1 base from V and 1 from J, leaving 13 bases between them. Per the germline V gene, CDR1 is MNHEY and CDR2 is SVGAGI. CDR3 size: 16 residues. The CDR3 nucleotides are TGTGCCAGCAGTTACTTGGCTGGACAGAGGAACACTGAAGCTTTCTTT. Its protein product is CASSYLAGQRNTEAFF.

This chain connects TRBV27 to TRBJ2-3; D is perhaps TRBD2 (7 bases). CDR1 MNHEY and CDR2 SMNVEV come from the germline V gene (reference sequence). Deletions cut 2 bases from V and 5 bases from J, with 11 bases between. The CDR3 covers 14 residues. The CDR3 spells CASSLQGRVDTQYF. The CDR3 DNA is TGTGCCAGCAGTTTACAGGGGAGGGTAGATACGCAGTATTTT.

The V gene is TRBV11-3, the J gene TRBJ2-1, with 9 positions matching TRBD1. After removal of 6 bases from V and 3 bases from J, the junction contained 9 bases not matched to a gene. CDR1 and CDR2 (germline): SGHNT, YENEEA. The CDR3 extends over 16 amino acids. The CDR3 reads CASSFSGTGYYNEQFF. In DNA, the CDR3 is TGTGCCAGCAGTTTTTCCGGGACAGGGTACTACAATGAGCAGTTCTTC.